The sequence of this TCR beta chain was determined in a study of shared clonotypes between healthy human individuals. This clone occurred a few times. Naive CD8 cells lacked CD45RO, underwent positive selection for CCR7 and left out terminally differentiated effector memory CD45RA+ cells. This CDR3 is 15 amino acids long. With 5 bases removed from V and 1 base from J, the gap between germline ends came to 14 bases. Per the germline V gene, CDR1 is SEHNR and CDR2 is FQNEAQ (reference sequence). Some clones are missing from TCRdb's copy, which holds only in-frame ones; the method was immunoSEQ multiplex PCR. The sample lists a few million clones; just under 95% were seen once.

The sequence was obtained from a young man in good health. Some clones in this sample may be carry-over from other donors' samples. The chain recombines TRBV7-9 with TRBJ1-1, with D possibly being TRBD1 (5 bases). The specimen sequenced was naive CD8+ T cells from PBMCs. CDR3 nucleotide sequence: TGTGCCAGCAGCCAGTCGCGGGGCTCGAACACTGAAGCTTTCTTT. Translation gives CASSQSRGSNTEAFF.